This record concerns one TCR beta chain sequence. Its target is unknown. The assay was immunoSEQ multiplex PCR, and TCRdb's table has in-frame clones only and misses some. The data hold about 25,000 clones, with 87% observed a single time. The data were taken from a study of lymphopenia after photon versus proton radiotherapy. General study results and limits: After lymphocyte nadir, photon-treated repertoires showed oligoclonal expansion, especially CD8+ Temra. Photon-treated patients lost naive T cells and TCR diversity; proton-treated stayed stable.

Germline V lookup: CDR1 SGHRS, CDR2 YFSETQ. V dropped 4 bases and J dropped 4; count of bases not matched to a gene: 5. This CDR3 has 15 amino acids. This receptor was obtained from a man in his fifties or sixties with gastric cancer. The J gene is TRBJ2-2, the V gene TRBV5-1; 9 bases fit TRBD1. This specimen consisted of peripheral blood, obtained from a patient treated with photon-based radiotherapy. The chain's CDR3 is CASSAGQGGTGELFF. For the CDR3, the DNA is TGCGCCAGCAGCGCGGGACAGGGAGGCACCGGGGAGCTGTTTTTT. Full variable domain (missing parts from reference TRBV5-1 and TRBJ2-2): KAGVTQTPRYLIKTRGQQVTLSCSPISGHRSVSWYQQTPGQGLQFLFEYFSETQRNKGNFPGRFSGRQFSNSRSEMNVSTLELGDSALYLCASSAGQGGTGELFFGEGSRLTVL.